Here is one T cell receptor beta chain with its context. The antigen remains unidentified. Prior to sequencing, the ViraFEST assay stimulated PBMC with viral peptide pools, which expanded the antigen-specific CD4+ T cells. Around day 10 of culture, CD4+ T cells were separated out. Each person got two doses of an mRNA SARS-CoV-2 vaccine, BNT162b2 or mRNA-1273. People in the vaccine group had not been infected with SARS-CoV-2 before, and their nucleocapsid antibodies were negative. Cultures had half their medium replaced with IL-2 medium on days 3 and 7. The data belong to a study of vaccination effects on CD4 cells after COVID-19. The wider study: After the second dose, samples were taken at median day 72.

Sequencing was performed with immunoSEQ multiplex PCR; in TCRdb, only in-frame clones are kept and a portion is missing. Counted here are 25,000 to 30,000 clones, 70% to 75% occurring once; the ten biggest clones make up roughly 10%. The sequence came from a human donor who received a COVID-19 vaccine. The sample in question was CD4+ T cells from PBMCs cultured with HCoV-NL63 spike peptides, obtained after COVID-19 vaccination.

The DNA of the CDR3 is TGTGCCAGCAGCTTAGAGAGTTTTGGGGGTTTTATTGACACTGAAGCTTTCTTT. Its translation: CASSLESFGGFIDTEAFF. The V and J genes are TRBV13 and TRBJ1-1; tentative D call: TRBD1 (5 bases). The V gene's germline CDR1 is PRHDT and CDR2 FYEKMQ (reference sequence). V was clipped by 1 base and J by 3 bases, with 21 bases between them. This CDR3 has 18 amino acids.